This entry describes one T cell receptor beta chain. As yet, its antigen is unknown. Reprocessing the 5' RACE reads, TCRdb reports a single entry for every CDR3 protein and omits DNA. The sample holds approximately 380,000 distinct CDR3 sequences. Germline V gene lookup returns CDR1 LNHDA and CDR2 SQIVND (reference sequence). CDR3 length equals 12 residues. These data are taken from a study of T cells expressing NK-cell markers. Notes on the study in general: In a group of about 6 donors, dominant NKG2C+ clonotypes represented about 1.0-7.5% of CD8+ T cells.

The rearrangement uses TRBV19 and TRBJ1-5. The sequencing input was blood T cells: a sorted CD56 or NKG2C T cell subset, CD4+ or CD8+ T cells, or bulk PBMC T cells (not recorded which). This receptor was taken from a man aged 18-69 years in good health. This chain's CDR3 is CASSTRLQAQHF.